This T cell receptor (beta chain) was found in a study of cytomegalovirus exposure and HLA in healthy donors. Primers: 60 Vbeta forward and 13 Jbeta reverse. Produced via immunoSEQ multiplex PCR; TCRdb's table is partial and in-frame only. Of approximately 150,000 clones in the sample, 55% to 85% were seen once. The CDR3 covers 19 residues. Unmatched junction bases numbered 14, after V lost 3 bases and J lost 1 base. The germline V gene has CDR1 MDHEN and CDR2 SYDVKM. Sequences were obtained from PBMCs. This chain connects TRBV28 to TRBJ2-7; TRBD2 aligns across 11 bases. This TCR was recovered from a middle-aged man in good health and CMV-seronegative. The CDR3 here is CASSFSLAGGELVSYEQYF. In DNA, the CDR3 is TGTGCCAGCAGTTTCAGTTTAGCGGGAGGGGAACTAGTATCCTACGAGCAGTACTTC. Full variable domain (remainder filled in from reference TRBV28 and TRBJ2-7): DVKVTQSSRYLVKRTGEKVFLECVQDMDHENMFWYRQDPGLGLRLIYFSYDVKMKEKGDIPEGYSVSREKKERFSLILESASTNQTSMYLCASSFSLAGGELVSYEQYFGPGTRLTVT.